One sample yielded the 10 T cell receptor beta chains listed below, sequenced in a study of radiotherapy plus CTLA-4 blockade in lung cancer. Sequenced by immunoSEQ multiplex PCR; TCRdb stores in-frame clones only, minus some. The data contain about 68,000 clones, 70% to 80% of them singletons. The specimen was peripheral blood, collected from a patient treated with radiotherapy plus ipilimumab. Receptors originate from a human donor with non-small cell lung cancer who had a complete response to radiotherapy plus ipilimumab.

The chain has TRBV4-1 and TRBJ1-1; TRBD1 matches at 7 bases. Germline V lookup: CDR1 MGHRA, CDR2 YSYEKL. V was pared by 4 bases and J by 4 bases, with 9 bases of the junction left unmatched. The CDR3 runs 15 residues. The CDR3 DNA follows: TGCGCCAGCAGCCGCCAGACAGGGTTGAGCACTGAAGCTTTCTTT. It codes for CASSRQTGLSTEAFF.

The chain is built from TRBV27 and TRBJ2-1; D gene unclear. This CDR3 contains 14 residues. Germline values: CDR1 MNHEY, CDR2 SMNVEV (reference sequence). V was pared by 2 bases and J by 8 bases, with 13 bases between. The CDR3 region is CASSLTSSGDEQFF. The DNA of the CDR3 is TGTGCCAGCAGTTTAACCTCATCTGGAGATGAGCAGTTCTTC.

The CDR3, as DNA: TGTGCCTGGAGTGAATGGGGGGCCTACGAGCAGTACTTC. Translated, it gives CAWSEWGAYEQYF. This chain connects TRBV30 to TRBJ2-7; TRBD2 might be the D (6 bases). Trimming pared 1 base from V and 2 bases from J, leaving 9 bases between. This CDR3 is 13 amino acids long. CDR1 and CDR2 from the germline V gene are GTSNPN and SVGIG (reference sequence).

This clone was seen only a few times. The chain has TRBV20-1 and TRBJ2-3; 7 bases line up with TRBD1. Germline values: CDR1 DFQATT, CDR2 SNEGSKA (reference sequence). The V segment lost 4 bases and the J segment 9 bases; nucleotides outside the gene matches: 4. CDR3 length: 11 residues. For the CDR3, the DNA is TGCAGTGCTAACAGGGGAGTGACGCAGTATTTT. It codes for CSANRGVTQYF.

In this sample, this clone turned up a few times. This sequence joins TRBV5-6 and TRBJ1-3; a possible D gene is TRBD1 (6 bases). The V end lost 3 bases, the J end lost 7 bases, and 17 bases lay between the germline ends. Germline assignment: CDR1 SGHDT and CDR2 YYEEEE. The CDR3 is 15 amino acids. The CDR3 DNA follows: TGTGCCAGCAGCTCCACCGGGCAGGGGAGGAACACCATATATTTT. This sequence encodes CASSSTGQGRNTIYF.

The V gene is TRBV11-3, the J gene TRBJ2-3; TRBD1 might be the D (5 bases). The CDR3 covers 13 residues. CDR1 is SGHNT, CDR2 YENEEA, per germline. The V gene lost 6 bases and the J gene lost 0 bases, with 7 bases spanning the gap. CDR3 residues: CASRTASTDTQYF. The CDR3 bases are TGTGCCAGCAGGACAGCTAGCACAGATACGCAGTATTTT.

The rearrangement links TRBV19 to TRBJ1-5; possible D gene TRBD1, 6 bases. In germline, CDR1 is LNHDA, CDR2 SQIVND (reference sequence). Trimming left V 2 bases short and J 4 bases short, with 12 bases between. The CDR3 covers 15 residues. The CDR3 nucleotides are TGTGCCAGTAGTATATCCGGACAGCGAAATCAGCCCCAGCATTTT. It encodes CASSISGQRNQPQHF.

The CDR3 loop reads CASSPYLGRTGDSYGYTF. Here the CDR3 DNA reads TGTGCCAGCAGCCCTTATCTGGGACGGACAGGGGACTCCTATGGCTACACCTTC. V gene TRBV9 combines with J gene TRBJ1-2, with 9 bases that match TRBD1. With 4 bases clipped from V and 4 bases from J, the junction kept 17 bases outside the gene matches. This CDR3 has 18 amino acids. Germline values: CDR1 SGDLS, CDR2 YYNGEE.

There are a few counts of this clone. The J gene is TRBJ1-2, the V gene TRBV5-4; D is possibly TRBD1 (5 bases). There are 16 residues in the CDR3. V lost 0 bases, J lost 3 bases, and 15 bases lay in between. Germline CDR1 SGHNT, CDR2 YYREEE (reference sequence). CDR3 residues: CASSLGGWGPDYGYTF. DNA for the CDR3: TGTGCCAGCAGCTTGGGAGGTTGGGGACCCGACTATGGCTACACCTTC.

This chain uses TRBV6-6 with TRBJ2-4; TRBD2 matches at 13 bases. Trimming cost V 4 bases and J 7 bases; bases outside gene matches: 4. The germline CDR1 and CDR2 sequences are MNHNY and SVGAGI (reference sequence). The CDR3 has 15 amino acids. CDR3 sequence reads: CASSSTSGRGNIQYF. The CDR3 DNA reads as TGTGCCAGCAGTTCTACTAGCGGGAGGGGGAACATTCAGTACTTC.